These T cell receptor beta chains were read from a single sample in a study of lymphopenia after photon versus proton radiotherapy. Only in-frame clones appear in the TCRdb table, and some are missing; sequencing was by immunoSEQ multiplex PCR. The sample lists 60,000 to 75,000 clones, approximately 86% occurring once. The sample here was peripheral blood, taken from a patient treated with photon-based radiotherapy. The receptors originated from a man aged 35 to 55 with gastric cancer. CDR3s leave out the opening cysteine and the closing phenylalanine or tryptophan. Fields, in order: CDR3 protein, V gene, J gene.

CDR3aa: ASSTPQGRKTEAF
v_gene: TRBV11-2
j_gene: TRBJ1-1

CDR3aa: ASSLATGGSLH
v_gene: TRBV5-1
j_gene: TRBJ1-6

CDR3aa: ASSLQGGSPLH
v_gene: TRBV5-1
j_gene: TRBJ1-6

CDR3aa: ASSLSRQAPANYGYT
v_gene: TRBV5-4
j_gene: TRBJ1-2

CDR3aa: ASSQFGLTDTQY
v_gene: TRBV14
j_gene: TRBJ2-3

CDR3aa: ASSLSLTGPNTQY
v_gene: TRBV7-8
j_gene: TRBJ2-3

CDR3aa: ASSAGTGPYEQY
v_gene: TRBV6-5
j_gene: TRBJ2-7

CDR3aa: ASSYDVVTEAF
v_gene: TRBV6-6
j_gene: TRBJ1-1

CDR3aa: ASRPGQFYEQY
v_gene: TRBV6-1
j_gene: TRBJ2-7

CDR3aa: ASSGRSSYEQY
v_gene: TRBV5-4
j_gene: TRBJ2-7

CDR3aa: ASSLRQSSNTGELF
v_gene: TRBV7-9
j_gene: TRBJ2-2

CDR3aa: SVPVLKGGVTGELF
v_gene: TRBV29-1
j_gene: TRBJ2-2

CDR3aa: ASSYYLNTEAF
v_gene: TRBV6-5
j_gene: TRBJ1-1

CDR3aa: ASSQEAFGYT
v_gene: TRBV14
j_gene: TRBJ1-2

CDR3aa: ASSLGLGEQY
v_gene: TRBV7-2
j_gene: TRBJ2-7

CDR3aa: ASSIMANTEAF
v_gene: TRBV19
j_gene: TRBJ1-1

CDR3aa: ASNPDRGRGYT
v_gene: TRBV2
j_gene: TRBJ1-2

CDR3aa: ASSLTGNYEQY
v_gene: TRBV7-9
j_gene: TRBJ2-7

CDR3aa: ASSINRSNSPLH
v_gene: TRBV19
j_gene: TRBJ1-6

CDR3aa: ASSHKAGGQGIGGYGYT
v_gene: TRBV19
j_gene: TRBJ1-2

CDR3aa: ASSQGLSGNYGYT
v_gene: TRBV4-2
j_gene: TRBJ1-2

CDR3aa: ASSLGGGLPNEKLF
v_gene: TRBV5-4
j_gene: TRBJ1-4

CDR3aa: ASSTDRGSPLH
v_gene: TRBV7-3
j_gene: TRBJ1-6

CDR3aa: ASSLTGPGELF
v_gene: TRBV7-9
j_gene: TRBJ2-2

CDR3aa: ASSKGGLPGNEQY
v_gene: TRBV13
j_gene: TRBJ2-7

CDR3aa: ASSGFGYT
v_gene: TRBV6-1
j_gene: TRBJ1-2

CDR3aa: ASRQGNQPQH
v_gene: TRBV23-1
j_gene: TRBJ1-5

CDR3aa: ASSSKSNTGELF
v_gene: TRBV7-6
j_gene: TRBJ2-2

CDR3aa: ASRGQGLYNSPLH
v_gene: TRBV2
j_gene: TRBJ1-6

CDR3aa: ASSLGSGQETQY
v_gene: TRBV5-4
j_gene: TRBJ2-5

CDR3aa: ASSSSGTSGGTGGQY
v_gene: TRBV5-1
j_gene: TRBJ2-3

CDR3aa: ASGGDRSYEQY
v_gene: TRBV5-1
j_gene: TRBJ2-7

CDR3aa: ASSGTGTDTQY
v_gene: TRBV5-1
j_gene: TRBJ2-3

CDR3aa: ASSLAPGSGDYTQY
v_gene: TRBV5-1
j_gene: TRBJ2-3

CDR3aa: ASSPRTTGELF
v_gene: TRBV7-2
j_gene: TRBJ2-2

CDR3aa: AWKRAGANYGYT
v_gene: TRBV30
j_gene: TRBJ1-2

CDR3aa: ASSEDGLFSYEQY
v_gene: TRBV5-1
j_gene: TRBJ2-7

CDR3aa: ASSYVDRDEQY
v_gene: TRBV6-5
j_gene: TRBJ2-7

CDR3aa: ASIADGKDTQY
v_gene: TRBV7-9
j_gene: TRBJ2-3

CDR3aa: ASTDNYGYT
v_gene: TRBV2
j_gene: TRBJ1-2

CDR3aa: ATSRDTREKLF
v_gene: TRBV15
j_gene: TRBJ1-4

CDR3aa: ASSPRGGPRPGETQY
v_gene: TRBV2
j_gene: TRBJ2-5

CDR3aa: ASSAGDRPRYT
v_gene: TRBV9
j_gene: TRBJ1-2

CDR3aa: ASTRGAGTEAF
v_gene: TRBV6-5
j_gene: TRBJ1-1

CDR3aa: ASSSRDRGTGELF
v_gene: TRBV19
j_gene: TRBJ2-2

CDR3aa: ASSPTGGGYEQY
v_gene: TRBV11-2
j_gene: TRBJ2-7

CDR3aa: ASSPYRDLGGDTQY
v_gene: TRBV7-9
j_gene: TRBJ2-3

CDR3aa: ASSIGAPNANTEAF
v_gene: TRBV19
j_gene: TRBJ1-1

CDR3aa: ASRGTGGTNTEAF
v_gene: TRBV6-6
j_gene: TRBJ1-1

CDR3aa: ASSSFVGRRNTEAF
v_gene: TRBV5-5
j_gene: TRBJ1-1

CDR3aa: ASSFPLGQGGDEQY
v_gene: TRBV7-8
j_gene: TRBJ2-7

CDR3aa: ASSYDTASYGYT
v_gene: TRBV6-5
j_gene: TRBJ1-2

CDR3aa: ASSFSGSDQPQH
v_gene: TRBV5-5
j_gene: TRBJ1-5

CDR3aa: ASSQGTGEVHGYT
v_gene: TRBV4-1
j_gene: TRBJ1-2